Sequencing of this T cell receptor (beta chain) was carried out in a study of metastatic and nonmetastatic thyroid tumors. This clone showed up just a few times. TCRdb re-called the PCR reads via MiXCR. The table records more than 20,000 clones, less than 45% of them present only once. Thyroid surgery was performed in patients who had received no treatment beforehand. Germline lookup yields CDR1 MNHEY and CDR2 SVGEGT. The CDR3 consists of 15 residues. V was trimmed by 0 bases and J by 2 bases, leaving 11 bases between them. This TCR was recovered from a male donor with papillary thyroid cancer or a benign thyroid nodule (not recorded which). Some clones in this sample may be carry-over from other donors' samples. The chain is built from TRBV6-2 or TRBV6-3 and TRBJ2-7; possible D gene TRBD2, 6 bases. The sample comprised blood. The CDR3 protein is CASSYSGSGAYEQYF. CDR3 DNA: TGTGCCAGCAGTTACTCGGGTAGCGGAGCCTACGAGCAGTACTTC.